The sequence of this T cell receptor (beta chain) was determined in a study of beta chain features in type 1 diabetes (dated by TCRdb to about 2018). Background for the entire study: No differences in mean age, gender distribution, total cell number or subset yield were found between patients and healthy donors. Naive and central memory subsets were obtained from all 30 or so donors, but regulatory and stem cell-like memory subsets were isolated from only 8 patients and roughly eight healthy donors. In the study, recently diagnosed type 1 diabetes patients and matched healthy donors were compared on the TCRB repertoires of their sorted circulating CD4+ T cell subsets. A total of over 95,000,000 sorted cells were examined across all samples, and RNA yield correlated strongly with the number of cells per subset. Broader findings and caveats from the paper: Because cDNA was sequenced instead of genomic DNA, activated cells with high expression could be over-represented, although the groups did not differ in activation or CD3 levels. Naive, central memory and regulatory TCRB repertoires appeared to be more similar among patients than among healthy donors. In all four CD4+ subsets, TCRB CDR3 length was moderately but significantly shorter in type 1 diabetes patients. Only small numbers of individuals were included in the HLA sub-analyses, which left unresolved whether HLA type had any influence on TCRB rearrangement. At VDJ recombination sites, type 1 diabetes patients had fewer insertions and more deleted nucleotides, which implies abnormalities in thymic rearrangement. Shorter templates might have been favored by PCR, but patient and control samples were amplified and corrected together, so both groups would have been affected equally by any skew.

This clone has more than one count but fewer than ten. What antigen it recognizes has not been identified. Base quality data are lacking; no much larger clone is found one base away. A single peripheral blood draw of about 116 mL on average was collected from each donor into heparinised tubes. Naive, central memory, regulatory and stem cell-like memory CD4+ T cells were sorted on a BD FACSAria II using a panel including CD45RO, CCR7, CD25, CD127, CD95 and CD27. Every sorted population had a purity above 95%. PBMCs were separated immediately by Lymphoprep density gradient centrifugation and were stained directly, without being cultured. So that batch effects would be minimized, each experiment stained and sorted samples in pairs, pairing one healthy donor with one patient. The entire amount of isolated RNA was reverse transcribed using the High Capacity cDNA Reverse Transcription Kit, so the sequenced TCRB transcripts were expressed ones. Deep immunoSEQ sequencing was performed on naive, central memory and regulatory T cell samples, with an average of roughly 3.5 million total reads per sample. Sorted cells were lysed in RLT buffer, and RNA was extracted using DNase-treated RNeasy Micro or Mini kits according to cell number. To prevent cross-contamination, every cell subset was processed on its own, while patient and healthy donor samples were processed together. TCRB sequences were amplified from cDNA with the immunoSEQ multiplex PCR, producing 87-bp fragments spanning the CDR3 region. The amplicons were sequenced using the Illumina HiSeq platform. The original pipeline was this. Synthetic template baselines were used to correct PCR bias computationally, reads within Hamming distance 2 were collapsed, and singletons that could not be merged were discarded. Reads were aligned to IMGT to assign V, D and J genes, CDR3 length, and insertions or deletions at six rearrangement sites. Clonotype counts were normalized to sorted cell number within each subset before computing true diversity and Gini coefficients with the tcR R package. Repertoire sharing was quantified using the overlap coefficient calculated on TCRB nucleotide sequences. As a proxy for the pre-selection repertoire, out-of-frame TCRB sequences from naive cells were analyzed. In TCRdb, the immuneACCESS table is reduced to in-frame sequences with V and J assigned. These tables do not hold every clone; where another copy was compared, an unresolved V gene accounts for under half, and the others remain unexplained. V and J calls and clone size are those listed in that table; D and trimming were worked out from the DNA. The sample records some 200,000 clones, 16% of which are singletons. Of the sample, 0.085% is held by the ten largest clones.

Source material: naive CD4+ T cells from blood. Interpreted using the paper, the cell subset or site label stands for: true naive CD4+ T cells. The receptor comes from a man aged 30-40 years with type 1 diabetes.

The CDR3 here reads CASSAGLAASTDTQYF. The nucleotide sequence is given as TGTGCCAGCAGCGCCGGACTAGCGGCTAGCACAGATACGCAGTATTTT. The chain joins TRBV9 to TRBJ2-3; 10 bases in the middle match TRBD2. From the cysteine through the phenylalanine, the CDR3 covers 16 amino acids. This entry keeps only the CDR3 DNA: 48 bases, framed from base 1. Taken from the germline V gene, the CDR1 and CDR2 loops are SGDLS and YYNGEE. The germline V end is reduced by 3 bases and the J end by 0 bases; junction bases left unmatched: 4.